This TCR beta chain was captured by sequencing in a study of shared clonotypes between healthy human individuals. Study at large: Three plates were used per donor for CD4 naive, three for CD4 memory, two for CD8 naive and one for CD8 memory.

Study findings and constraints: The generation probabilities recorded for non-shared clonotypes fell below those of clonotypes shared by all four donors.

Method: immunoSEQ multiplex PCR; TCRdb's copy keeps in-frame clones and lacks some. The data hold 950,000 to 1,200,000 clones, with approximately 75% observed a single time. Regarding this clone: Its antigen is still unknown. The sample contains more than one DNA sequence encoding this CDR3.

The TCR sequence derives from a man aged 18 to 29 in good health. Some clones in this sample may be carry-over from other donors' samples. The specimen sequenced was memory CD4+ T cells from PBMCs. As to subset: CD45RA-negative fraction.

CDR3 amino acids: CASSPSATNEKLFF. DNA of the CDR3: TGTGCCAGCTCACCCAGTGCAACTAATGAAAAACTGTTTTTT. V and J are TRBV18 and TRBJ1-4; no definite D call. Germline lookup yields CDR1 KGHSH and CDR2 LQKENI. V gave up 3 bases and J gave up 0 bases, with 5 bases separating them. This CDR3 contains 14 residues.